The clone carrying this T cell receptor (beta chain) was detected ten times or more. Diagnoses among patients were locally advanced or metastatic urothelial carcinoma. TCRdb's copy holds only in-frame clones and misses some; the assay was immunoSEQ multiplex PCR. This repertoire shows about 90,000 clones, 85% to 95% found once; its top ten account for 8.5% to 9.5%. The CDR3 runs to 15 residues. Germline V lookup: CDR1 SGHTS, CDR2 YDEGEE. Trimming shortened V by 4 bases and J by 6 bases, and 19 bases separated the two germline ends. The sample comes from a study of PD-L1 blockade in urothelial cancer. Study as a whole: After treatment start, blood was analyzed at 3 weeks (second dose) and at 6 weeks.

The specimen was PBMCs, collected around atezolizumab (anti-PD-L1) treatment. This receptor was taken from a man aged 55 to 70 with urothelial cancer. The genes are TRBV5-8 and TRBJ1-2; no clear D gene. CDR3 sequence: CASSPEGRGIHGYTF. The CDR3 nucleotides are TGTGCCAGCAGCCCGGAGGGCCGGGGTATCCATGGCTACACCTTC.